The T cell receptor (beta chain) described here comes from a study of OX40 agonist ivuxolimab in advanced cancers. About the research overall: Administration of intravenous ivuxolimab to patients occurred every 2 weeks at 0.01 to 10 mg/kg.

Germline values: CDR1 LNHDA, CDR2 SQIVND (reference sequence). The CDR3 is made up of 17 amino acids. V lost 4 bases, J lost 0 bases, and 10 bases stayed unmatched. This clone has a single count. Produced via immunoSEQ multiplex PCR; TCRdb's table is partial and in-frame only. The table shows approximately 44,000 clones, with about four fifths occurring only once. This specimen consisted of CD4+ or CD8+ T cells sorted from blood, obtained in a trial of the OX40 agonist ivuxolimab. The clonotype was recovered from an adult with an advanced solid tumor such as melanoma, head and neck, liver or kidney cancer. The V and J genes are TRBV19 and TRBJ2-5, with 8 bases identical to TRBD1. The CDR3, as DNA: TGTGCCAGTAGTACCACGACAGGGGCGATGTACCAAGAGACCCAGTACTTC. Amino acid sequence: CASSTTTGAMYQETQYF.